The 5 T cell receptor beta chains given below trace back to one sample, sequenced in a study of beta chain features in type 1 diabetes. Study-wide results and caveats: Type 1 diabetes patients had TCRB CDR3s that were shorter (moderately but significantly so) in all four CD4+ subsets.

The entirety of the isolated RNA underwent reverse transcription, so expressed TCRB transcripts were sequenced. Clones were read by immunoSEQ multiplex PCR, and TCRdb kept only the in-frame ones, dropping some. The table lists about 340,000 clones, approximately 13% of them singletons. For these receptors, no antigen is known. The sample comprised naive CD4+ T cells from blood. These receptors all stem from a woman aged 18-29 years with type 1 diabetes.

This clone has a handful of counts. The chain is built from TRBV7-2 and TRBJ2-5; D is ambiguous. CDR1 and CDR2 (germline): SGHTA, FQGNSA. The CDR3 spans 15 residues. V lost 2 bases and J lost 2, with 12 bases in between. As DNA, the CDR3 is TGTGCCAGCAGCTTAAATAGGCCCGGGCAAGAGACCCAGTACTTC. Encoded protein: CASSLNRPGQETQYF.

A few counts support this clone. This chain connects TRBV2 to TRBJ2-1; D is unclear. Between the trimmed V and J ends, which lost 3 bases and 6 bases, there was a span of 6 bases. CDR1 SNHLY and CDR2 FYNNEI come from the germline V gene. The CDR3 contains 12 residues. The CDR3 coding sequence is TGTGCCAGCAGTGAGGCCAGCAATGAGCAGTTCTTC. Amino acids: CASSEASNEQFF.

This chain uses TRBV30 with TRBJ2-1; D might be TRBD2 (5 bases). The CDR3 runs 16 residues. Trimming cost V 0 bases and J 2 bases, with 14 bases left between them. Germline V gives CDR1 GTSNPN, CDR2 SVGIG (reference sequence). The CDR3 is CAWSVRGSATYNEQFF. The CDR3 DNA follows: TGTGCCTGGAGTGTAAGAGGGAGCGCTACCTACAATGAGCAGTTCTTC.

Written as DNA, the CDR3 is TGTGCCAGCAGCCCTCCCACGTGGATTGGAGATGGCTACACCTTC. Its translation: CASSPPTWIGDGYTF. The J gene is TRBJ1-2, the V gene TRBV7-9; D is ambiguous. Looked up from germline, CDR1 is SEHNR and CDR2 is FQNEAQ (reference sequence). V was shortened by 5 bases and J by 6 bases, with 19 bases between the two germline ends. The CDR3 consists of 15 residues. Full variable domain (outside the CDR3, taken from reference TRBV7-9 and TRBJ1-2): DTGVSQNPRHKITKRGQNVTFRCDPISEHNRLYWYRQTLGQGPEFLTYFQNEAQLEKSRLLSDRFSAERPKGSFSTLEIQRTEQGDSAMYLCASSPPTWIGDGYTFGSGTRLTVV.

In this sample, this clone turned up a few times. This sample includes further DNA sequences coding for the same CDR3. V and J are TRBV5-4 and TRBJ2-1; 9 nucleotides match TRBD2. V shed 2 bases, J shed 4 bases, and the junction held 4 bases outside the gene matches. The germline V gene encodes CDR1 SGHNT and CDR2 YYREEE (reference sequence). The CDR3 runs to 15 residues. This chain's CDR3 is CASSFDAGGYNEQFF. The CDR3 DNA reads TGTGCCAGCAGCTTCGACGCGGGAGGGTACAATGAGCAGTTCTTC.